Following are 23 T cell receptor beta chains from one sample sequenced in a study of pediatric ulcerative colitis. TCRdb's copy holds only in-frame clones and misses some; the assay was immunoSEQ multiplex PCR. This table holds under 70,000 clones, about 87% found once. The sequenced material came from blood. All receptors derive from a boy between 10 and 17 years old who was a control in a study of pediatric ulcerative colitis.

V gene TRBV27 combines with J gene TRBJ1-6; D not certain. Trimming took off 3 bases at V and 8 bases at J, with 14 bases between the two ends. From germline, CDR1 is MNHEY and CDR2 SMNVEV (reference sequence). The CDR3 length is 15 residues. The CDR3 nucleotides are TGTGCCAGCAGTTTTATGGTGGGGTTCGATTCACCCCTCCACTTT. Translated: CASSFMVGFDSPLHF.

J is TRBJ2-1 and V is TRBV6-1; tentatively, D is TRBD1 (6 bases). V lost 6 bases and J lost 2, with 14 bases in between. Germline CDR1 is MNHNS and CDR2 is SASEGT. This CDR3 spans 15 amino acids. This chain's CDR3 is CASRIYREPYNEQFF. CDR3 DNA: TGTGCCAGCAGAATCTACAGGGAACCCTACAATGAGCAGTTCTTC.

The J gene is TRBJ1-2, the V gene TRBV9; D gene ambiguous. CDR3 length: 11 residues. V shed 3 bases and J shed 5 bases, with 5 bases lying between them. In germline, CDR1 is SGDLS, CDR2 YYNGEE. CDR3 sequence (DNA): TGTGCCAGCAGCGCCAATTATGGCTACACCTTC. Protein: CASSANYGYTF. The entire variable domain, with the rest obtained from reference TRBV9 and TRBJ1-2, is as follows: DSGVTQTPKHLITATGQRVTLRCSPRSGDLSVYWYQQSLDQGLQFLIQYYNGEERAKGNILERFSAQQFPDLHSELNLSSLELGDSALYFCASSANYGYTFGSGTRLTVV.

This chain links TRBV9 with TRBJ1-2; 8 bases are shared with TRBD1. The CDR3 has 15 amino acids. CDR1 and CDR2 (germline): SGDLS, YYNGEE. The V gene end was trimmed by 4 bases and the J gene end by 3 bases; junction bases not matched to a gene: 8. CDR3 loop: CASSPTGEGDYGYTF. The DNA for the CDR3 is TGTGCCAGCAGCCCGACAGGGGAAGGGGACTATGGCTACACCTTC.

This rearrangement joins TRBV4-2 to TRBJ2-7, with D perhaps matching TRBD2 (5 bases). V was shortened by 0 bases and J by 6 bases, with 15 bases between the two germline ends. Germline V gene lookup returns CDR1 LGHNA and CDR2 YNFKEQ. The CDR3 loop spans 15 amino acids. The CDR3 is CASSQEEYPRAEQYF. The CDR3 DNA reads TGTGCCAGCAGCCAAGAAGAGTACCCGAGGGCCGAGCAGTACTTC.

This chain connects TRBV6-1 to TRBJ2-4; 8 bases line up with TRBD2. After removal of 4 bases from V and 6 bases from J, the junction contained 11 bases not matched to a gene. CDR1 MNHNS and CDR2 SASEGT come from the germline V gene. The CDR3 loop spans 16 amino acids. The CDR3 protein is CASSGSGGPMGNIQYF. The CDR3 DNA sequence: TGTGCCAGCAGTGGGTCGGGAGGGCCAATGGGAAACATTCAGTACTTC.

The chain is built from TRBV30 and TRBJ1-1; the D is unclear. Trimming took off 0 bases at V and 7 bases at J, with 12 bases between the two ends. The germline CDR1 and CDR2 sequences are GTSNPN and SVGIG (reference sequence). The CDR3 runs 13 residues. CDR3: CAWSVKGTFEAFF. In DNA, the CDR3 is TGTGCCTGGAGTGTAAAAGGTACTTTTGAAGCTTTCTTT. Complete variable domain (other parts from reference TRBV30 and TRBJ1-1): SQTIHQWPATLVQPVGSPLSLECTVEGTSNPNLYWYRQAAGRGLQLLFYSVGIGQISSEVPQNLSASRPQDRQFILSSKKLLLSDSGFYLCAWSVKGTFEAFFGQGTRLTVV.

The chain uses TRBV7-8 and TRBJ1-3; 7 nucleotides match TRBD1. V shed 5 bases and J 0 bases; nucleotides not matched to a gene: 13. Per germline, CDR1 SGHVS and CDR2 FQNEAQ. The CDR3 length is 18 residues. The CDR3 nucleotides read TGTGCCAGCAGCCCGTTGATTAAGGACAGGAGCTCTGGAAACACCATATATTTT. This gives the protein CASSPLIKDRSSGNTIYF.

This chain connects TRBV19 to TRBJ2-1; TRBD1 aligns across 11 bases. Per the germline V gene, CDR1 is LNHDA and CDR2 is SQIVND (reference sequence). The CDR3 is made up of 15 amino acids. Losses at the gene ends were 4 bases for V and 8 bases for J; bases not matched to a gene: 7. CDR3 residues: CASSTWTGGLDEQFF. The CDR3, as DNA: TGTGCCAGTAGTACATGGACAGGGGGCTTGGATGAGCAGTTCTTC. Variable domain in full (rest from reference TRBV19 and TRBJ2-1): DGGITQSPKYLFRKEGQNVTLSCEQNLNHDAMYWYRQDPGQGLRLIYYSQIVNDFQKGDIAEGYSVSREKKESFPLTVTSAQKNPTAFYLCASSTWTGGLDEQFFGPGTRLTVL.

The chain has TRBV7-9 and TRBJ1-2, with D possibly TRBD1 on 6 matching bases. CDR1 is SEHNR and CDR2 is FQNEAQ in the germline V gene (reference sequence). Deletions cut 7 bases from V and 7 bases from J, with 19 bases between. CDR3 length: 14 residues. The CDR3 bases are TGTGCCAGCACCCCTGGGGGGGGGCGTAGTGGCTACACCTTC. Protein: CASTPGGGRSGYTF.

This chain uses TRBV18 with TRBJ2-7; 13 bases are shared with TRBD2. Germline values: CDR1 KGHSH, CDR2 LQKENI. The CDR3 has 15 residues. With 3 bases clipped from V and 2 bases from J, the junction kept 1 base outside the gene matches. The CDR3 region has the DNA TGTGCCAGCTCACCGGGACTAGCGGGGCCCTACGAGCAGTACTTC. Amino acids: CASSPGLAGPYEQYF.

V is TRBV25-1 and J is TRBJ2-3; 7 nucleotides align to TRBD1. The germline V gene has CDR1 MGHDK and CDR2 SYGVNS. With 3 bases clipped from V and 2 bases from J, the junction kept 11 bases outside the gene matches. The CDR3 totals 17 residues. The CDR3 region has the DNA TGTGCCAGCAGTGACCCCGATGAGACAGGGTCCACAGATACGCAGTATTTT. This translates into CASSDPDETGSTDTQYF.

For this clone: This sample also contains other DNA sequences that code for the same CDR3. The chain is built from TRBV6-1 and TRBJ2-7; D is possibly TRBD1 or TRBD2 (6 bases each). The CDR3 length is 15 residues. V was clipped by 4 bases and J by 5 bases, with 18 bases between them. CDR1 MNHNS and CDR2 SASEGT come from the germline V gene. The chain's CDR3 is CASSVVGGRVDEQYF. CDR3 bases: TGTGCCAGCAGTGTAGTGGGGGGCAGGGTAGACGAGCAGTACTTC.

The chain combines TRBV5-1 with TRBJ2-7; 8 bases fit TRBD1. Germline CDR1 and CDR2: SGHRS and YFSETQ. This CDR3 spans 19 amino acids. Unmatched junction bases numbered 15, after V lost 1 base and J lost 0 bases. In DNA form, the CDR3 reads TGCGCCAGCAGCTTGATTACAGGGGGTGCCGGGGCCGCCTCCTACGAGCAGTACTTC. As protein: CASSLITGGAGAASYEQYF.

This chain connects TRBV7-2 to TRBJ1-5; D call uncertain. V dropped 5 bases and J dropped 1 base, with 12 bases sitting between them. In germline, CDR1 is SGHTA, CDR2 FQGNSA. CDR3 length equals 15 residues. The DNA for the CDR3 is TGTGCCAGCAGCACAACCGGGCCCAGCAATCAGCCCCAGCATTTT. It yields the protein CASSTTGPSNQPQHF.

The rearrangement joins TRBV6-5 to TRBJ2-3; D not certain. Trimming took off 5 bases at V and 5 bases at J, with 11 bases between the two ends. The CDR3 runs to 13 residues. CDR1 and CDR2 from the germline V gene are MNHEY and SVGAGI. CDR3 sequence (DNA): TGTGCCAGCAGTCCCCAAATGGAAGATACGCAGTATTTT. Translation gives CASSPQMEDTQYF.

The J gene is TRBJ2-7, the V gene TRBV5-6; D is ambiguous. Germline lookup yields CDR1 SGHDT and CDR2 YYEEEE. V lost 1 base, J lost 4 bases, and 12 bases lay in between. The CDR3 consists of 14 residues. Here the CDR3 DNA reads TGTGCCAGCAGCTTGAGGACGGATTCTTACGAGCAGTACTTC. Protein sequence: CASSLRTDSYEQYF.

This clone was detected a few times. The chain uses TRBV15 and TRBJ1-5; weak D call: TRBD1 (6 bases). CDR1 is LNHNV, CDR2 YYDKDF, per germline (reference sequence). CDR3 size: 15 residues. V lost 3 bases and J 5 bases, leaving 14 bases between the germline ends. The CDR3 region is CATSSYRGPDQPQHF. The CDR3 nucleotides are TGTGCCACCAGCAGTTATCGGGGGCCGGATCAGCCCCAGCATTTT.

The rearrangement uses TRBV5-6 and TRBJ2-1, with D tentatively TRBD2 (5 bases). Germline-derived CDR1 and CDR2 are SGHDT and YYEEEE. The CDR3 runs 13 residues. V was pared by 2 bases and J by 6 bases, with 9 bases between. The CDR3: CASSFGVPNEQFF. The CDR3 DNA reads TGTGCCAGCAGCTTCGGGGTGCCCAATGAGCAGTTCTTC.

The CDR3 nucleotides are TGCGCCAGCAGTCAATCGTCTAGCGCGGAAGATACGCAGTATTTT. Its protein product is CASSQSSSAEDTQYF. This chain uses TRBV23-1 with TRBJ2-3; the D gene is possibly TRBD2 (6 bases). TRBV23-1 is marked as an open reading frame, function uncertain. CDR3 size: 15 residues. Between the trimmed V and J ends, which lost 0 bases and 5 bases, there was a span of 12 bases.

This clone was found once. The chain combines TRBV9 with TRBJ2-5, with D unresolved. The CDR3 length is 12 residues. With 2 bases removed from V and 2 bases from J, the gap between germline ends came to 4 bases. Germline CDR1 and CDR2: SGDLS and YYNGEE. The CDR3 spells CASSVTQETQYF. The DNA of the CDR3 is TGTGCCAGCAGCGTTACGCAAGAGACCCAGTACTTC.

The chain links TRBV10-3 to TRBJ1-2; 8 bases line up with TRBD1. V dropped 4 bases and J dropped 0; count of bases not matched to a gene: 4. The germline V gene has CDR1 ENHRY and CDR2 SYGVKD. The CDR3 sequence is 15 residues long. The CDR3: CAISVDRGANYGYTF. The CDR3 coding sequence is TGTGCCATCAGTGTAGACAGGGGTGCTAACTATGGCTACACCTTC.

The chain recombines TRBV4-1 with TRBJ2-7; D unresolved. Germline lookup yields CDR1 MGHRA and CDR2 YSYEKL. There are 12 residues in the CDR3. Trimming stripped 2 bases from V and 2 bases from J, with 4 bases between. CDR3 in DNA: TGCGCCAGCAGCCAAAATACCTACGAGCAGTACTTC. This sequence encodes CASSQNTYEQYF.